Listed here are 3 T cell receptor beta chains from one sample, sequenced in a study of regulatory T cells in long-lasting Graves disease. Arm-PCR with iRepertoire HTBI primers amplified the CDR3 regions for these TCR beta libraries. MiXCR was run by TCRdb on the multiplex PCR reads, yielding one entry per CDR3 protein. The repertoire includes about 620,000 distinct CDR3 sequences, around 17% of them detected once, and around 18% sits in the top ten. Time point defined: newly diagnosed GD, antithyroid drugs for less than 3 months. PBMCs provided the RNA from which the TCR library was made. These data also featured in a second study, about T cells in Graves' hyperthyroidism and ophthalmopathy.

Sequencing used peripheral blood mononuclear cells (PBMCs), obtained at new diagnosis, from a patient treated with antithyroid drugs. The receptors shown here come from a woman in her thirties with Graves disease.

The chain couples TRBV29-1 to TRBJ2-7; D not resolved. V gave up 3 bases and J gave up 6 bases, with 15 bases separating them. This CDR3 contains 13 residues. Germline V gene data show CDR1 as SQVTM and CDR2 as ANQGSEA. DNA for the CDR3: TGCAGCGTTGAGGGCACCCGGACGGGCGAGCAGTACTTC. Translated, it gives CSVEGTRTGEQYF.

This clonotype was observed many times. The rearrangement uses TRBV28 and TRBJ2-1; 8 bases are a match to TRBD1. There are 13 residues in the CDR3. Per germline, CDR1 MDHEN and CDR2 SYDVKM. The V segment lost 8 bases and the J segment 6 bases; nucleotides outside the gene matches: 6. This CDR3 reads CASSEQGGNEQFF. The CDR3 nucleotides read TGTGCCAGCTCTGAACAGGGGGGCAATGAGCAGTTCTTC.

The CDR3 sequence is CSARDRDGYTF. In DNA, the CDR3 is TGCAGTGCCCGGGACAGGGACGGCTACACCTTC. The V call is TRBV20-1, the J call TRBJ1-2; 9 positions match TRBD1. CDR1 DFQATT and CDR2 SNEGSKA come from the germline V gene (reference sequence). V shed 6 bases and J 8 bases; nucleotides not matched to a gene: 4. This CDR3 contains 11 residues.